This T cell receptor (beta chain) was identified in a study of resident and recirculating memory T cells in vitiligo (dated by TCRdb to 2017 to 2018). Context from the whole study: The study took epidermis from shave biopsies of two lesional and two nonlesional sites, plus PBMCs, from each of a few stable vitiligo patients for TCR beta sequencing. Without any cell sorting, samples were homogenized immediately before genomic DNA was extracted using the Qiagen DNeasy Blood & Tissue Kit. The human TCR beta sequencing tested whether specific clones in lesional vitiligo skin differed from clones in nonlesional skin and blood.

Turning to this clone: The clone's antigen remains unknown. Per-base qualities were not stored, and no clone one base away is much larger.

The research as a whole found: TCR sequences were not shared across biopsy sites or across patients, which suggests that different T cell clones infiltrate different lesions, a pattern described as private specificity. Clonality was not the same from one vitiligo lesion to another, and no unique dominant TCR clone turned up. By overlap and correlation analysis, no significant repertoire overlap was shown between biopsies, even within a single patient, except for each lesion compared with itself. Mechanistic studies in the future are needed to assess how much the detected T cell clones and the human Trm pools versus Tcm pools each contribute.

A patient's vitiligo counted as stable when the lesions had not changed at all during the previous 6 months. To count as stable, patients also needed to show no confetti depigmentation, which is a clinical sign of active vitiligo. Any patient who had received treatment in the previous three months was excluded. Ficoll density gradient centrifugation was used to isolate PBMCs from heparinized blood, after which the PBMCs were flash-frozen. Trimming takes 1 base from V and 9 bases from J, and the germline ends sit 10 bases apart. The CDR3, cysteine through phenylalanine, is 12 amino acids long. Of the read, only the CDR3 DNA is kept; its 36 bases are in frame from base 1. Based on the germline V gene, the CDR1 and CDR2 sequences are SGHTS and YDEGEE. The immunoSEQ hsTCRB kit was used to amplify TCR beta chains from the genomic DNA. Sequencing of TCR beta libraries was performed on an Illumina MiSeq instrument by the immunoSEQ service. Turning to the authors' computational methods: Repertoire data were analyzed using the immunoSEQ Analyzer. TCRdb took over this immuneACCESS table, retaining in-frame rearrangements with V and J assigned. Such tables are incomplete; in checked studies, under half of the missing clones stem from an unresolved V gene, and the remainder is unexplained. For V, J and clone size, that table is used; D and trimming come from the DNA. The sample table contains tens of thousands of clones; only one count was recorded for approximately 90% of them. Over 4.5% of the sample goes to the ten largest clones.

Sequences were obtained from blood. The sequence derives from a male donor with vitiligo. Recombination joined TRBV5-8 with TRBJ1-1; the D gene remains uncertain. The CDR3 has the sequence CASSLLRIQAFF. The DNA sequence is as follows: TGTGCCAGCAGCTTGTTGAGGATACAAGCTTTCTTT.